The 27 T cell receptor beta chains listed next were all sequenced from one sample in a study of T-cell reconstitution after alpha-beta-depleted transplantation in children. TCRbeta library preparation incorporated unique molecular identifiers. MiXCR, applied by TCRdb to the PCR reads, yields one record per CDR3 protein. The table has about 1,000,000 distinct CDR3 sequences, 25% to 35% seen once; the top ten hold 28%. The input for sequencing was PBMCs, mostly from graft donor cells, taken 360 days after TCRalphabeta/CD19-depleted stem cell transplant. The receptors shown here come from a boy under two years old who had a stem cell transplant for SCID, so the T cells may come from the graft donor.

The chain couples TRBV12-3 or TRBV12-4 to TRBJ2-7; D is perhaps TRBD2 (6 bases). This CDR3 has 15 residues. V dropped 3 bases and J dropped 6 bases, with 18 bases sitting between them. This CDR3 is CASSLTSPVYAEQYF. The CDR3 nucleotides are TGTGCCAGCAGTTTGACTAGTCCTGTTTATGCCGAGCAGTACTTC.

In DNA, the CDR3 is TGCGCCAGCAGCCATCGGGAGTACAATGAGCAGTTCTTC. This sequence encodes CASSHREYNEQFF. V is TRBV4-1 and J is TRBJ2-1; tentative D call: TRBD2 (6 bases). The V gene lost 3 bases and the J gene lost 4 bases, with 7 bases spanning the gap. The CDR3 contains 13 residues. CDR1 and CDR2 from the germline V gene are MGHRA and YSYEKL.

The sample holds a few counts of this clonotype. The rearrangement joins TRBV12-3 or TRBV12-4 to TRBJ2-1; 8 bases are shared with TRBD1. The CDR3 runs 14 residues. V shed 4 bases and J 7 bases; nucleotides not matched to a gene: 6. The CDR3 bases are TGTGCCAGCAGTTCCGTCCGGACAGGGAATGAGCAGTTCTTC. As protein: CASSSVRTGNEQFF.

The chain uses TRBV7-9 and TRBJ2-3; 8 bases line up with TRBD1. CDR3 length equals 16 residues. From germline, CDR1 is SEHNR and CDR2 FQNEAQ (reference sequence). V was clipped by 6 bases and J by 5 bases; unmatched bases: 13. CDR3 bases: TGTGCCAGCAGGTCAGGGACAGGCAAAGGTGTAGATACGCAGTATTTT. Translation: CASRSGTGKGVDTQYF.

DNA of the CDR3: TGCAGTGCTAGAGACGCACAAGCCGTCGGCTATGGCTACACCTTC. Its protein is CSARDAQAVGYGYTF. This rearrangement joins TRBV20-1 to TRBJ1-2; D not resolved. The CDR3 covers 15 residues. Per the germline V gene, CDR1 is DFQATT and CDR2 is SNEGSKA (reference sequence). V was shortened by 0 bases and J by 4 bases, with 15 bases between the two germline ends.

V is TRBV18 and J is TRBJ2-7; D is possibly TRBD1 (6 bases). V lost 0 bases to trimming and J lost 0 bases, with 15 bases between them. Germline V gene lookup returns CDR1 KGHSH and CDR2 LQKENI. This CDR3 spans 17 amino acids. This CDR3 reads CASSPPMGTTSSYEQYF. CDR3 in DNA: TGTGCCAGCTCACCACCGATGGGGACAACTAGCTCCTACGAGCAGTACTTC.

V and J are TRBV5-1 and TRBJ2-1; tentative D call: TRBD1 (6 bases). The length of the CDR3 is 16 residues. The ends were cut back, 0 bases at V and 5 bases at J, with 15 bases in the middle. The germline CDR1 and CDR2 sequences are SGHRS and YFSETQ. CDR3 residues: CASSLDLLGANNEQFF. In nucleotides, the CDR3 is TGCGCCAGCAGCTTGGACCTCTTGGGGGCCAACAATGAGCAGTTCTTC.

The sample holds many counts of this clonotype. The chain combines TRBV12-3 or TRBV12-4 with TRBJ2-5; 11 bases are a match to TRBD1. The CDR3 is made up of 15 amino acids. Trimming at V came to 5 bases and at J to 5 bases, leaving 7 bases not matched to a gene. Here the CDR3 reads CASSPGTGGGETQYF. Here the CDR3 DNA reads TGTGCCAGCAGTCCCGGGACAGGGGGAGGGGAGACCCAGTACTTC.

This clonotype turned up a few times. This sequence joins TRBV6-1 and TRBJ2-5; 7 nucleotides agree with TRBD2. Germline CDR1 and CDR2: MNHNS and SASEGT. V lost 6 bases and J lost 2; bases outside the gene matches: 9. The CDR3 has 15 residues. CDR3 bases: TGTGCCAGCAGCCCCCTGCGGGGGAAACAAGAGACCCAGTACTTC. Translation gives CASSPLRGKQETQYF.

This clonotype was seen once. This sequence joins TRBV5-1 and TRBJ1-4; the D is unclear. Germline assignment: CDR1 SGHRS and CDR2 YFSETQ. Deletions cut 0 bases from V and 8 bases from J, with 14 bases between. The CDR3 is made up of 15 amino acids. The CDR3 bases are TGCGCCAGCAGCTTGGTCTCTTCCGCGGTCGAAAAACTGTTTTTT. Its translation is CASSLVSSAVEKLFF.

J is TRBJ1-4 and V is TRBV4-1; a possible D gene is TRBD1 (5 bases). Per germline, CDR1 MGHRA and CDR2 YSYEKL. The CDR3 loop spans 16 amino acids. V lost 1 base and J 5 bases, leaving 14 bases between the germline ends. CDR3 loop: CASSQGDSTLNEKLFF. CDR3 in DNA: TGCGCCAGCAGCCAAGGAGACAGTACCTTAAATGAAAAACTGTTTTTT.

This clonotype turned up a few times. The CDR3 DNA reads TGTGCCAGCATCCCGGGACTAGCGGGGGAGACCCAGTACTTC. It codes for CASIPGLAGETQYF. The rearrangement uses TRBV6-2 or TRBV6-3 and TRBJ2-5; 13 bases are a match to TRBD2. With V trimmed by 7 bases and J by 5 bases, 4 bases remained unmatched. Germline V CDR1 and CDR2: MNHEY, SVGEGT. This CDR3 region has 14 residues.

This clonotype was seen more than once but under ten times. The genes are TRBV7-9 and TRBJ2-5; D gene ambiguous. This CDR3 contains 16 residues. Germline CDR1 and CDR2: SEHNR and FQNEAQ (reference sequence). The V end was cut by 0 bases, the J end by 5 bases, with 16 bases between. CDR3 protein: CASSLAGRPPGETQYF. The CDR3 DNA sequence: TGTGCCAGCAGCTTAGCGGGAAGACCCCCCGGGGAGACCCAGTACTTC.

There are a few counts of this clonotype. This chain links TRBV4-2 with TRBJ2-3; D could derive from TRBD1 or TRBD2 (5 bases each). Germline lookup yields CDR1 LGHNA and CDR2 YNFKEQ. The CDR3 contains 15 residues. V lost 1 base and J lost 5, with 13 bases in between. The CDR3 loop is CASSQVHGDVDTQYF. DNA for the CDR3: TGTGCCAGCAGCCAAGTACACGGGGACGTAGATACGCAGTATTTT.

This clonotype came up a few times. This chain uses TRBV5-6 with TRBJ1-6; the D is unclear. Germline V lookup: CDR1 SGHDT, CDR2 YYEEEE. This CDR3 is built from 15 residues. The V and J ends lost 1 base and 10 bases respectively, with 15 bases between them. CDR3: CASSLFTSSQSPLHF. In DNA form, the CDR3 reads TGTGCCAGCAGCTTGTTTACATCCTCCCAGTCACCCCTCCACTTT.

The table lists this clonotype with a few counts. This chain uses TRBV4-3 with TRBJ2-7; D tentatively fits TRBD1 or TRBD2 (5 bases each). The CDR3 is 15 residues long. Trimming took off 2 bases at V and 5 bases at J, with 16 bases between the two ends. The germline gives CDR1 LGHNA, CDR2 YSLEER. CDR3 sequence (DNA): TGCGCCAGCAGCCAAACGACCAAGGGGCGGGACGAGCAGTACTTC. This sequence encodes CASSQTTKGRDEQYF.

This clonotype was found a few times. The rearrangement joins TRBV6-2 or TRBV6-3 to TRBJ2-1; D possibly corresponds to TRBD2 (6 bases). This CDR3 contains 12 residues. Germline V gene lookup returns CDR1 MNHEY and CDR2 SVGEGT. The V end lost 6 bases, the J end lost 6 bases, and 9 bases lay between the germline ends. CDR3: CASSQTSNEQFF. Here the CDR3 DNA reads TGTGCCAGCAGCCAGACTAGCAATGAGCAGTTCTTC.

The chain couples TRBV11-2 to TRBJ2-7; no clear D gene. From germline, CDR1 is SGHAT and CDR2 FQNNGV. V was clipped by 1 base and J by 2 bases, with 9 bases between them. The CDR3 has 14 amino acids. CDR3 nucleotides: TGTGCCAGCAGCTTAGTGTCCAGGACCTACGAGCAGTACTTC. Residues: CASSLVSRTYEQYF.

V gene TRBV2 combines with J gene TRBJ2-7, with TRBD1 as a possible D gene (7 bases). CDR1 is SNHLY, CDR2 FYNNEI, per germline. This CDR3 has 14 residues. V shed 5 bases and J shed 4 bases, with 15 bases lying between them. The CDR3 spells CASSKRQGLYEQYF. CDR3 nucleotide sequence: TGTGCCAGCAGTAAAAGACAGGGACTTTACGAGCAGTACTTC.

The chain couples TRBV15 to TRBJ2-2; tentative D call: TRBD2 (5 bases). Trimming pared 7 bases from V and 3 bases from J, leaving 15 bases between. Germline V lookup: CDR1 LNHNV, CDR2 YYDKDF (reference sequence). The length of the CDR3 is 15 residues. DNA for the CDR3: TGTGCCACCAAGGACGGGGATCGGGACACCGGGGAGCTGTTTTTT. Encoded protein: CATKDGDRDTGELFF.

To note about this clonotype: This could be a read error, since a much larger clone is one nucleotide away. The chain recombines TRBV7-9 with TRBJ2-7, with 9 bases lining up with TRBD1. CDR1 and CDR2 (germline): SEHNR, FQNEAQ (reference sequence). The CDR3 runs to 13 residues. The V gene end was trimmed by 5 bases and the J gene end by 5 bases; junction bases not matched to a gene: 4. This CDR3 reads CASSRDRAHEQYF. CDR3 sequence (DNA): TGTGCCAGCAGCCGGGACAGGGCCCACGAGCAGTACTTC. Full variable domain (outside the CDR3, taken from reference TRBV7-9 and TRBJ2-7): DTGVSQNPRHKITKRGQNVTFRCDPISEHNRLYWYRQTLGQGPEFLTYFQNEAQLEKSRLLSDRFSAERPKGSFSTLEIQRTEQGDSAMYLCASSRDRAHEQYFGPGTRLTVT.

This clonotype showed up just a few times. DNA of the CDR3: TGTGCCAGCAGCTACCAGCAAGAGACCCAGTACTTC. As protein: CASSYQQETQYF. V and J are TRBV11-1 and TRBJ2-5, with D hard to call. V lost 4 bases and J lost 2, with 5 bases in between. This CDR3 comprises 12 residues. From germline, CDR1 is SGHAT and CDR2 FQDESV (reference sequence).

This chain uses TRBV10-3 with TRBJ1-2, with unresolved D. This CDR3 contains 13 residues. Trimming stripped 0 bases from V and 8 bases from J, with 10 bases between. Germline V CDR1 and CDR2: ENHRY, SYGVKD. The CDR3 DNA reads as TGTGCCATCAGTGAGTCGTATGGAAGCGGCTACACCTTC. This encodes CAISESYGSGYTF.

This clonotype was seen a handful of times. This sequence joins TRBV4-2 and TRBJ2-1; maybe TRBD1 (6 bases). The CDR3 totals 16 residues. The V end was cut by 6 bases, the J end by 2 bases, with 17 bases between. CDR1 LGHNA and CDR2 YNFKEQ come from the germline V gene. In nucleotides, the CDR3 is TGTGCCAGCAGTCTAGGGACACCTAACCCCTACAATGAGCAGTTCTTC. Residues: CASSLGTPNPYNEQFF.

This clonotype appeared a few times. The DNA for the CDR3 is TGCGCCAGCAGCCAAGATCAGGAAAGGAACACTGAAGCTTTCTTT. Translated: CASSQDQERNTEAFF. The chain recombines TRBV4-3 with TRBJ1-1, with no clear D. Germline V gives CDR1 LGHNA, CDR2 YSLEER. The CDR3 sequence is 15 residues long. The V and J ends lost 0 bases and 1 base respectively, with 9 bases between them.

This clonotype was seen a few times. This chain links TRBV12-3 or TRBV12-4 with TRBJ1-1, with a tentative D call TRBD1 (6 bases). Trimming shortened V by 3 bases and J by 7 bases, and 12 bases separated the two germline ends. This CDR3 is 13 amino acids long. The CDR3 bases are TGTGCCAGCAGTTTGGGCGGGGGCCGTGAAGCTTTCTTT. Its translation is CASSLGGGREAFF.

The chain links TRBV5-1 to TRBJ2-6; D is undetermined. V lost 7 bases and J 2 bases, leaving 7 bases between the germline ends. CDR1 SGHRS and CDR2 YFSETQ come from the germline V gene. The CDR3 sequence is 13 residues long. CDR3 in DNA: TGCGCCAGCGGGCAGGCTGGGGCCAACGTCCTGACTTTC. It yields the protein CASGQAGANVLTF.